These 25 T cell receptor beta chains were all obtained from the same sample, sequenced in a study of blood T cell repertoires in COVID-19 (TCRdb year 2020). Library construction relied on the immunoSEQ multiplex PCR assay. Here the immuneACCESS table is served through TCRdb, limited to in-frame sequences with V and J called. Missing clones are a known gap in these copies; in checked studies unresolved V genes cover under half, and the rest lacks a known reason. Present in this sample are roughly 200,000 clones, 88% of which were seen just once. Under 2% of the sample is taken by the ten largest. The sequencing sample was made of peripheral blood. These TCRs come from a young man with active or convalescent COVID-19.

The genes are TRBV3-1 (or the pseudogene TRBV3-2) and TRBJ2-1; 9 bases map to TRBD2. Germline lookup yields CDR1 LGHDT and CDR2 YNNKEL (reference sequence). The length of the CDR3 is 16 residues. The J segment lost 9 bases and the V segment lost 1 base, leaving 10 bases of the junction unmatched. The DNA for the CDR3 is TGTGCCAGCAGCCAAGCGGGCGGGGGGGCCGATACTGAGCAGTTCTTC. This codes for CASSQAGGGADTEQFF.

The chain recombines TRBV4-2 with TRBJ1-6; D is unresolved. Per the germline V gene, CDR1 is LGHNA and CDR2 is YNFKEQ. The CDR3 spans 14 residues. V lost 3 bases and J 0 bases, leaving 3 bases between the germline ends. The CDR3 spells CASSQSSYNSPLHF. CDR3 coding DNA: TGTGCCAGCAGCCAGAGCTCCTATAATTCACCCCTCCACTTT.

This clone has more than one count but fewer than ten. The chain has TRBV5-1 and TRBJ2-2; 7 bases are shared with TRBD2. CDR1 SGHRS and CDR2 YFSETQ come from the germline V gene. V shed 2 bases and J 1 base; nucleotides not matched to a gene: 2. The CDR3 is 15 residues long. The CDR3 sequence: CASSLVAGNTGELFF. The DNA of the CDR3 is TGCGCCAGCAGCTTAGTAGCGGGGAACACCGGGGAGCTGTTTTTT.

V usage is TRBV6-6 and J usage is TRBJ1-2, with D unclear. Germline values: CDR1 MNHNY, CDR2 SVGAGI (reference sequence). This CDR3 has 14 amino acids. Trimming took off 2 bases at V and 4 bases at J, with 11 bases between the two ends. The CDR3 loop reads CASSYGVRGYGYTF. The CDR3 region has the DNA TGTGCCAGCAGTTACGGGGTTCGGGGCTATGGCTACACCTTC.

The J gene is TRBJ2-1, the V gene TRBV5-6, with TRBD2 matching 7 bases. V trimming: 4 bases; J trimming: 0 bases; junction bases outside the gene matches: 4. The CDR3 runs to 15 residues. Germline values: CDR1 SGHDT, CDR2 YYEEEE. The CDR3: CASSAPSGSYNEQFF. CDR3 coding DNA: TGTGCCAGCAGCGCCCCTAGCGGCTCCTACAATGAGCAGTTCTTC.

Here the CDR3 DNA reads TGCGCCAGCAGCTTGGAGGGGGCTGGCAATCAGCCCCAGCATTTT. It yields the protein CASSLEGAGNQPQHF. The rearrangement links TRBV5-1 to TRBJ1-5, with TRBD1 matching over 7 bases. The CDR3 sequence is 15 residues long. The ends lost 0 bases at V and 2 bases at J; junction bases unmatched: 2. Per germline, CDR1 SGHRS and CDR2 YFSETQ.

The rearrangement links TRBV12-3 or TRBV12-4 to TRBJ1-4; D is ambiguous. The CDR3 runs to 11 residues. Between the trimmed V and J ends, which lost 6 bases and 11 bases, there was a span of 10 bases. The CDR3 protein is CASSEAGKLFF. In nucleotides, the CDR3 is TGTGCCAGCAGCGAGGCGGGGAAACTGTTTTTT.

The genes are TRBV3-1 (or the pseudogene TRBV3-2) and TRBJ2-4, with D possibly matching TRBD2 (6 bases). The V gene's germline CDR1 is LGHDT and CDR2 YNNKEL (reference sequence). V gave up 4 bases and J gave up 7 bases, with 17 bases separating them. The CDR3 consists of 15 residues. The CDR3 coding sequence is TGTGCCAGCAGCCCCCTCCGGGGCCGGGGGAACATTCAGTACTTC. Its protein product is CASSPLRGRGNIQYF.

V usage is TRBV11-2 and J usage is TRBJ2-3; no reliable D call. The V gene's germline CDR1 is SGHAT and CDR2 FQNNGV. The V and J ends lost 3 bases and 0 bases respectively, with 10 bases between them. CDR3 length: 15 residues. The CDR3 bases are TGTGCCAGCAGCTTCTTCCTCCCTAGCACAGATACGCAGTATTTT. Residues: CASSFFLPSTDTQYF.

V gene TRBV15 combines with J gene TRBJ2-5, with a tentative D call TRBD2 (5 bases). This CDR3 has 15 residues. Trimming cost V 4 bases and J 2 bases, with 14 bases left between them. The V gene's germline CDR1 is LNHNV and CDR2 YYDKDF (reference sequence). In nucleotides, the CDR3 is TGTGCCACCAGCACGATGCTAGCAGTGCAAGAGACCCAGTACTTC. It codes for CATSTMLAVQETQYF. The full variable domain, with the rest looked up from reference TRBV15 and TRBJ2-5, is DAMVIQNPRYQVTQFGKPVTLSCSQTLNHNVMYWYQQKSSQAPKLLFHYYDKDFNNEADTPDNFQSRRPNTSFCFLDIRSPGLGDTAMYLCATSTMLAVQETQYFGPGTRLLVL.

This clone was detected only once. This chain links TRBV7-9 with TRBJ1-3; D might be TRBD1 (6 bases). V lost 2 bases and J 0 bases, leaving 8 bases between the germline ends. The length of the CDR3 is 15 residues. Per the germline V gene, CDR1 is SEHNR and CDR2 is FQNEAQ (reference sequence). For the CDR3, the DNA is TGTGCCAGCAGCTTACCAGGGGCCTCTGGAAACACCATATATTTT. This encodes CASSLPGASGNTIYF. Full variable domain (rest looked up from reference TRBV7-9 and TRBJ1-3): DTGVSQNPRHKITKRGQNVTFRCDPISEHNRLYWYRQTLGQGPEFLTYFQNEAQLEKSRLLSDRFSAERPKGSFSTLEIQRTEQGDSAMYLCASSLPGASGNTIYFGEGSWLTVV.

This sequence joins TRBV5-1 and TRBJ1-1, with a tentative D call TRBD1 (6 bases). This CDR3 is built from 13 residues. CDR1 and CDR2 from the germline V gene are SGHRS and YFSETQ. V gave up 4 bases and J gave up 6 bases, with 13 bases separating them. CDR3 protein: CASSETGKAEAFF. The CDR3, as DNA: TGCGCCAGCAGCGAAACAGGGAAGGCTGAAGCTTTCTTT.

This sequence joins TRBV12-3 or TRBV12-4 and TRBJ1-2, with TRBD1 matching over 8 bases. V dropped 3 bases and J dropped 6; count of bases not matched to a gene: 3. This CDR3 spans 13 amino acids. The CDR3 is CASSLTGANGYTF. The CDR3 DNA reads as TGTGCCAGCAGTTTGACAGGGGCCAATGGCTACACCTTC.

Only a few counts were recorded for this clone. The chain has TRBV2 and TRBJ1-5, with D uncertain. The CDR3 spans 14 residues. Trimming pared 7 bases from V and 4 bases from J, leaving 14 bases between. Germline V gene data show CDR1 as SNHLY and CDR2 as FYNNEI. The CDR3 DNA reads TGTGCCAGCAAGAGTGAGGGAAATAATCAGCCCCAGCATTTT. Its translation: CASKSEGNNQPQHF.

This clone was seen a single time. The CDR3 sequence: CGGGGDSSYNSPLHF. The CDR3 nucleotides read TGTGGCGGTGGGGGGGATAGCTCCTATAATTCACCCCTCCACTTT. The chain couples TRBV6-5 to TRBJ1-6; D is perhaps TRBD1 (5 bases). CDR3 length: 15 amino acids. Per germline, CDR1 MNHEY and CDR2 SVGAGI.

V and J are TRBV7-3 and TRBJ1-1; no definite D call. Looked up from germline, CDR1 is SGHTA and CDR2 is FQGTGA. The V end lost 2 bases, the J end lost 5 bases, and 9 bases lay between the germline ends. The length of the CDR3 is 13 residues. CDR3 DNA: TGTGCCAGCAGCTTATCTGCCGGGACTGAAGCTTTCTTT. Amino acids: CASSLSAGTEAFF.

The gene calls are TRBV6-2 or TRBV6-3 and TRBJ1-5; 7 bases agree with TRBD1. Looked up from germline, CDR1 is MNHEY and CDR2 is SVGEGT. Trimming took 5 bases from V and 5 from J; bases not matched to a gene: 6. The CDR3 is made up of 14 amino acids. The CDR3 DNA is TGTGCCAGCAGTCTCCGACAGGGCCATCAGCCCCAGCATTTT. Protein product: CASSLRQGHQPQHF.

This clone was observed a single time. This chain connects TRBV2 to TRBJ2-1; tentatively, D is TRBD2 (5 bases). The CDR3 totals 16 residues. CDR1 is SNHLY, CDR2 FYNNEI, per germline. V lost 0 bases to trimming and J lost 0 bases, with 9 bases between them. The DNA of the CDR3 is TGTGCCAGCAGTGAAGCGCTAGGGAGCTCCTACAATGAGCAGTTCTTC. This sequence encodes CASSEALGSSYNEQFF.

CDR3 loop: CASSPVVAAGGSNEQFF. The CDR3 DNA follows: TGTGCCAGCAGCCCCGTGGTTGCGGCGGGAGGGTCGAATGAGCAGTTCTTC. This chain connects TRBV7-2 to TRBJ2-1; 9 bases match TRBD2. Germline-derived CDR1 and CDR2 are SGHTA and FQGNSA. V lost 5 bases to trimming and J lost 7 bases; unmatched junction nucleotides: 15. The CDR3 is made up of 17 amino acids. Supplemented by reference TRBV7-2 and TRBJ2-1, the full variable domain reads GAGVSQSPSNKVTEKGKDVELRCDPISGHTALYWYRQSLGQGLEFLIYFQGNSAPDKSGLPSDRFSAERTGGSVSTLTIQRTQQEDSAVYLCASSPVVAAGGSNEQFFGPGTRLTVL.

The rearrangement uses TRBV11-1 and TRBJ1-2; possibly TRBD1 for D (6 bases). The length of the CDR3 is 14 residues. V lost 4 bases, J lost 8 bases, and 17 bases lay in between. The germline V gene encodes CDR1 SGHAT and CDR2 FQDESV (reference sequence). The CDR3 DNA is TGTGCCAGCAGCTCACCGGGACACAATAAGGGCTACACCTTC. Translating it yields CASSSPGHNKGYTF.

This rearrangement joins TRBV6-1 to TRBJ1-6; D is unresolved. V was cut by 2 bases and J by 11 bases, with 13 bases left in between. The CDR3 runs 14 residues. Per germline, CDR1 MNHNS and CDR2 SASEGT. The CDR3 is CASSEFLEAAPLHF. CDR3 nucleotide sequence: TGTGCCAGCAGTGAATTCCTCGAGGCCGCACCCCTCCACTTT.

About this clone itself: At the DNA level, this CDR3 is encoded by other sequences in the same sample as well. The V gene is TRBV18, the J gene TRBJ2-1; 8 bases match TRBD1. Germline CDR1 is KGHSH and CDR2 is LQKENI. The trim removed 3 bases at V and 1 base at J, leaving 2 bases unmatched. The CDR3 extends over 15 amino acids. The CDR3 coding sequence is TGTGCCAGCTCACCTGGACAGGGATCCTACAATGAGCAGTTCTTC. Amino acid sequence: CASSPGQGSYNEQFF.

This rearrangement joins TRBV6-5 to TRBJ2-7, with D maybe TRBD1 (5 bases). Germline CDR1 reads MNHEY; CDR2 reads SVGAGI. The CDR3 length is 13 residues. V was trimmed by 2 bases and J by 7 bases, leaving 12 bases between them. The CDR3 loop reads CASSYPDRMEQYF. In DNA form, the CDR3 reads TGTGCCAGCAGTTACCCCGACAGAATGGAGCAGTACTTC.

This clone is a singleton in its sample. The chain has TRBV12-3 or TRBV12-4 and TRBJ2-1; D uncertain. There are 13 residues in the CDR3. Between the trimmed V and J ends, which lost 0 bases and 3 bases, there was a span of 3 bases. CDR3 in DNA: TGTGCCAGCAGTTTAGCTCGCTACAATGAGCAGTTCTTC. The encoded protein is CASSLARYNEQFF.

The V and J genes are TRBV4-3 and TRBJ1-6, with 8 bases aligning to TRBD1. The CDR3 runs to 16 residues. Germline lookup yields CDR1 LGHNA and CDR2 YSLEER. Losses at the gene ends were 4 bases for V and 5 bases for J; bases not matched to a gene: 7. CDR3 sequence: CASSRGTGANNSPLHF. DNA for the CDR3: TGCGCCAGCAGCCGCGGGACAGGAGCCAATAATTCACCCCTCCACTTT.